One sample yielded the 15 T cell receptor beta chains listed below, sequenced in a study of neurological immune-mediated disorders. Each CDR3 protein is one row after TCRdb ran MiXCR on the 5' RACE reads. The sample shows about 74,000 distinct CDR3 sequences, 4% to 6% of them seen only once. The specimen was PBMCs. The source is a man aged 18 to 35 with multiple sclerosis.

This clonotype was recorded many times. The CDR3 DNA reads TGCGCCAGCACGGAAGCTAGGGGTACCTACGAGCAGTACTTC. It translates to CASTEARGTYEQYF. The V gene is TRBV5-1, the J gene TRBJ2-7, with a possible D match to TRBD1 (5 bases). V shed 6 bases and J shed 2 bases, with 15 bases lying between them. This CDR3 has 14 amino acids. CDR1 and CDR2 from the germline V gene are SGHRS and YFSETQ.

The J gene is TRBJ1-6, the V gene TRBV6-5; 7 nucleotides match TRBD1. The CDR3 loop spans 14 amino acids. Trimming took 4 bases from V and 9 from J; bases not matched to a gene: 6. The germline CDR1 and CDR2 sequences are MNHEY and SVGAGI. The CDR3 bases are TGTGCCAGCAGTTTAGACGACAGGGTTTCACCCCTCCACTTT. Protein: CASSLDDRVSPLHF.

This clonotype was counted many times. The chain is built from TRBV10-3 and TRBJ2-7, with 10 bases lining up with TRBD1. The junction had 4 bases not matched to a gene; V was cut back by 3 bases and J by 2 bases. This CDR3 has 15 amino acids. The germline V gene encodes CDR1 ENHRY and CDR2 SYGVKD. CDR3 bases: TGTGCCATCAGTGACTCCGGGACAGGGGCCTACGAGCAGTACTTC. This translates into CAISDSGTGAYEQYF.

Ten or more counts support this clonotype. CDR3 amino acids: CASRTASGGRQYF. The DNA of the CDR3 is TGTGCCAGCAGAACTGCGAGCGGGGGGAGGCAGTATTTT. The V gene is TRBV6-5, the J gene TRBJ2-3; 9 nucleotides agree with TRBD2. The CDR3 sequence is 13 residues long. J was trimmed by 11 bases and V by 6 bases; bases with no gene match: 9. The V gene's germline CDR1 is MNHEY and CDR2 SVGAGI.

The chain uses TRBV6-6 and TRBJ2-1; 8 bases line up with TRBD2. Per germline, CDR1 MNHNY and CDR2 SVGAGI (reference sequence). V lost 6 bases and J lost 8; bases outside the gene matches: 9. This CDR3 has 14 residues. The CDR3 DNA is TGTGCCAGCAGACCAGGTGCGGGAGGCTATGAGCAGTTCTTC. It is translated as CASRPGAGGYEQFF.

This clonotype was counted ten times or more. For the CDR3, the DNA is TGCAGTGCTAGCGCCAGGGGGCCCTTTTTCTCAGATACGCAGTATTTT. Its protein product is CSASARGPFFSDTQYF. The chain carries TRBV20-1 and TRBJ2-3; 8 bases are shared with TRBD1. Germline V gene sequence: CDR1 DFQATT, CDR2 SNEGSKA (reference sequence). With 3 bases clipped from V and 4 bases from J, the junction kept 12 bases outside the gene matches. There are 16 residues in the CDR3.

This clonotype was seen at least ten times. The chain uses TRBV5-6 and TRBJ2-7, with 11 bases matching TRBD2. CDR1 and CDR2 from the germline V gene are SGHDT and YYEEEE. This CDR3 contains 15 residues. Germline trimming cut 3 bases from V and 5 bases from J; bases unmatched to any gene: 7. In DNA, the CDR3 is TGTGCCAGCAGCTCCCCGGGACTAGCGGCCCACGAGCAGTACTTC. Its translation: CASSSPGLAAHEQYF.

As to this clonotype: A much bigger clone sits one base away, suggesting this may be a read error. The conserved phenylalanine or tryptophan is not found at the CDR3 terminus, so this likely reflects a read error. The V gene is TRBV2, the J gene TRBJ2-3; D is ambiguous. This CDR3 has 13 amino acids. CDR1 and CDR2 (germline): SNHLY, FYNNEI. The V end lost 1 base, the J end lost 6 bases, and 8 bases lay between the germline ends. Written as DNA, the CDR3 is TGTGCCAGCAGTGAAGGGCACGGTGATACGCAGTATATT. This translates into CASSEGHGDTQYI.

This clonotype was detected ten times or more. The genes are TRBV11-3 and TRBJ2-7, with 8 bases identical to TRBD1. The J segment lost 7 bases and the V segment lost 4 bases, leaving 12 bases of the junction unmatched. The CDR3 contains 15 residues. Per the germline V gene, CDR1 is SGHNT and CDR2 is YENEEA. The CDR3 spells CASSSGNRGKEEQYF. The CDR3 DNA sequence: TGTGCCAGCAGCTCAGGGAACAGGGGGAAGGAAGAGCAGTACTTC.

To note about this clonotype: A read error may explain this, as a much larger clone is one base away. The chain links TRBV10-3 to TRBJ2-7, with a weak D call TRBD1 (5 bases). Germline V gene data show CDR1 as ENHRY and CDR2 as SYGVKD. The CDR3 loop spans 13 amino acids. V lost 4 bases, J lost 7 bases, and 14 bases lay in between. The CDR3 loop reads CAISGKGSQEQYF. CDR3 in DNA: TGTGCCATCAGTGGGAAGGGGTCCCAAGAGCAGTACTTC.

This clonotype was found many times. This sequence joins TRBV28 and TRBJ2-1; 13 bases match TRBD2. There are 18 residues in the CDR3. In germline, CDR1 is MDHEN, CDR2 SYDVKM. Trimming removed 3 bases from V and 4 bases from J; junction bases left unmatched: 9. CDR3 sequence (DNA): TGTGCCAGCAGTTTGGTGGGACTAGCGGGGACCCCTTACAATGAGCAGTTCTTC. It specifies CASSLVGLAGTPYNEQFF.

This clonotype was found many times. The chain uses TRBV5-1 and TRBJ2-7, with TRBD1 identical over 12 bases. J lost 5 bases, V lost 3 bases, and 3 bases had no gene match. CDR3 length equals 14 residues. In germline, CDR1 is SGHRS, CDR2 YFSETQ. The CDR3 bases are TGCGCCAGCAGCTCGGGACAGGGGGCAAACGAGCAGTACTTC. It translates to CASSSGQGANEQYF. Complete variable domain (other parts from reference TRBV5-1 and TRBJ2-7): KAGVTQTPRYLIKTRGQQVTLSCSPISGHRSVSWYQQTPGQGLQFLFEYFSETQRNKGNFPGRFSGRQFSNSRSEMNVSTLELGDSALYLCASSSGQGANEQYFGPGTRLTVT.

Many counts were recorded for this clonotype. The rearrangement links TRBV7-2 to TRBJ1-5, with TRBD1 identical over 9 bases. In germline, CDR1 is SGHTA, CDR2 FQGNSA. V gave up 5 bases and J gave up 1 base; unmatched junction bases: 3. The CDR3 length is 15 residues. The CDR3 loop reads CASSDRGASNQPQHF. CDR3 sequence (DNA): TGTGCCAGCAGCGACAGGGGGGCAAGCAATCAGCCCCAGCATTTT.

This clonotype occurred many times. The rearrangement uses TRBV20-1 and TRBJ2-1; 11 bases are shared with TRBD2. CDR3 length equals 15 residues. Per the germline V gene, CDR1 is DFQATT and CDR2 is SNEGSKA (reference sequence). V trimming: 3 bases; J trimming: 9 bases; junction bases outside the gene matches: 10. CDR3 protein: CSASVLAGGGGEQFF. The CDR3 region has the DNA TGCAGTGCTAGTGTTCTAGCGGGAGGCGGGGGTGAGCAGTTCTTC.

This clonotype was seen many times. The chain recombines TRBV7-6 with TRBJ2-1; D may match TRBD1 or TRBD2 (5 bases each). The CDR3 totals 13 residues. The V gene lost 5 bases and the J gene lost 8 bases, with 13 bases spanning the gap. The germline V gene has CDR1 SGHVS and CDR2 FNYEAQ. The CDR3 nucleotides are TGTGCCAGCAGCCGGGACCTCACCGATGAGCAGTTCTTC. Encoded protein: CASSRDLTDEQFF.